This TCR beta chain was observed in a study of shared clonotypes between healthy human individuals. This CDR3 has 13 amino acids. V was cut by 2 bases and J by 5 bases, with 10 bases left in between. Germline V gene data show CDR1 as SGHRS and CDR2 as YFSETQ. Assay: immunoSEQ multiplex PCR; the TCRdb copy retains only in-frame clones and omits some. This table holds approximately 980,000 clones, approximately 80% found once. The TCR sequence derives from a man aged 18 to 35 in good health. This rearrangement joins TRBV5-1 to TRBJ1-1; D unclear. Sequences were obtained from memory CD4+ T cells sorted from blood. Subset reported: CD45RA-negative fraction. CDR3 DNA sequence: TGCGCCAGCAGCTTTTCTTACCCGACTGAAGCTTTCTTT. It specifies CASSFSYPTEAFF.